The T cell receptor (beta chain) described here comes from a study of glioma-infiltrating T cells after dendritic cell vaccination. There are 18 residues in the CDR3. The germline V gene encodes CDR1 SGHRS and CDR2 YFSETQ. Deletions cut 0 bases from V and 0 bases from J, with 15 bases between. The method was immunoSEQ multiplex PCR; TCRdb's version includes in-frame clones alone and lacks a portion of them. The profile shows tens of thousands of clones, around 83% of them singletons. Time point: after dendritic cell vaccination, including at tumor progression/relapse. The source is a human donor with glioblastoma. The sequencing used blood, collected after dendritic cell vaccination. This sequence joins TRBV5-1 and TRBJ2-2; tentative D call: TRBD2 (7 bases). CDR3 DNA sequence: TGCGCCAGCAGCTTGGGCCTGGGGGGGGGCACGAACACCGGGGAGCTGTTTTTT. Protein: CASSLGLGGGTNTGELFF.